This T cell receptor beta chain is from a study of T cell responses to AZD1222 COVID-19 vaccine. Broader study findings: There were repertoire samples only from the period after the peak T cell response. Among vaccine-associated CD4 TCRs, coverage spanned spike, with dominance at 160-218 and 743-854. Recipients of two AZD1222 doses showed rising Spike-specific TCR breadth and depth.

V was clipped by 6 bases and J by 0 bases, with 12 bases between them. The CDR3 sequence is 15 residues long. Germline-derived CDR1 and CDR2 are MNHNY and SVGAGI (reference sequence). Pooling of second doses given at about 4 or about 12 weeks was done. Sequencing used immunoSEQ multiplex PCR; TCRdb keeps in-frame clones, though not all of them. The sample gives around 170,000 clones, 92% of which show up once; roughly 2% is in the top ten. Points on this clone: The antigen remains undetermined.

Source: peripheral blood, taken 28 days after the second AZD1222 dose. The sequence was collected from an adult who received the AZD1222 COVID-19 vaccine. The chain has TRBV6-6 and TRBJ1-5, with a weak D call TRBD1 (6 bases). CDR3: CASSTGPTSNQPQHF. Written as DNA, the CDR3 is TGTGCCAGCAGCACAGGGCCAACTAGCAATCAGCCCCAGCATTTT.